This T cell receptor beta chain was identified during a study of blood T cell repertoires in COVID-19 (dated by TCRdb to the early 2020s). About the full investigation: Samples covering the acute and convalescent phases of COVID-19 were provided by collaborators in the United States, Italy and Spain. The prospective study material was composed of cDNA or gDNA derived from T cells, B-cell-depleted T cells, or PBMCs. Deeply sampled blood TCRbeta repertoires from subjects exposed to, actively infected with, or recovered from COVID-19 were included in the dataset. The repertoires were released in a freely available public database intended as a resource for research on the immune response to SARS-CoV-2. The samples were drawn from the first 160 participants of the ongoing ImmuneRACE study and from 1,254 subjects provided by 6 global collaborators. Nearly every sample came with metadata listing a de-identified subject ID, COVID-19 status, age in years and sex. Where available, HLA class I and class II types were obtained from metadata supplied by the sample provider rather than from assay-based typing. What the research found in general, with its limitations: The amount of clinical and demographic metadata varied by source and participant and was provided uncurated.

Collaborating institutions collected whole blood in K2EDTA tubes following their own protocols. Collaborator samples were shipped for TCRbeta analysis as frozen whole blood, isolated PBMCs, or DNA extracted from either sample type. The CDR3 holds 19 amino acids from the cysteine to the phenylalanine. The read is trimmed to its CDR3 DNA, 57 bases read in frame from base 1. Compared with germline, V lacks 2 bases and J lacks 3 bases; bases without a gene match: 7. According to the germline V gene (reference sequence), CDR1 reads LGHDT and CDR2 reads YNNKEL. This clone was observed a few times. What antigen it recognizes has not been identified. Base qualities are not at hand, and no much larger clone is one base apart. TCRbeta CDR3 regions were amplified from genomic DNA using the immunoSEQ Assay, a bias-controlled multiplex PCR. The paper's processing steps were these. Nucleated cell counts per sample were estimated from amplification of reference gene primers within the assay. To quantify the absolute abundance of each unique TCRbeta CDR3 rearrangement, sequence reads were collapsed and filtered. For each sample, productive Simpson clonality was calculated by taking the square root of Simpson's diversity index across productive rearrangements. Not all clones reach the TCRdb copy of this immuneACCESS table, which keeps in-frame sequences only. Checked studies attribute under half of the gap to unresolved V genes and leave the rest unexplained. D and trimming come from the DNA, and the V and J calls and clone size come from that table. The sample table lists tens of thousands of clones, about 79% of them with a count of one. The top ten constitute around 15% of the sample.

The sequence is built from TRBV3-1 (or the pseudogene TRBV3-2) and TRBJ2-2; 15 central nucleotides agree with TRBD2. The sequence derives from a human donor in a cohort sampled during active COVID-19. The sequenced material came from peripheral blood. CDR3 reads: CASSQFGTSGGPYTGELFF. The nucleotide sequence is given as TGTGCCAGCAGCCAATTTGGGACTAGCGGGGGGCCCTACACCGGGGAGCTGTTTTTT.